This T cell receptor beta chain was retrieved from a study of spatial heterogeneity in lung cancer. This clonotype was picked up a small number of times. Noted time point: sample taken at primary tumor resection. Unsorted samples of tumor, nontumor lung or frozen PBMC had their whole RNA sequenced. MiXCR, run by TCRdb on the 5' RACE reads, gives a single entry per CDR3 protein. Here the sample spans under 75,000 distinct CDR3 sequences, about an eighth being singletons. The starting material was PBMCs, obtained at surgery. The source is a male donor with early-stage non-small cell lung cancer.

The CDR3 region has the DNA TGTGCCAGCAGCGTAAGCTTTGGGGCACGGCTGTTTTTT. This codes for CASSVSFGARLFF. The chain uses TRBV9 and TRBJ1-4; D is perhaps TRBD1 (5 bases). Germline V CDR1 and CDR2: SGDLS, YYNGEE. The CDR3 covers 13 residues. V shed 1 base and J shed 14 bases, with 15 bases lying between them.